A single sample gave rise to the 8 T cell receptor beta chains below, sequenced in a study of Graves' ophthalmopathy and Graves' hyperthyroidism. Amplification of the TCR beta CDR3 regions used RNA transcripts (as template). Second-round multiplex PCR came after first-round RT-PCR with HTBI primers. Via MiXCR, TCRdb re-called the multiplex PCR reads, giving one row per CDR3 protein. The table lists approximately 700,000 distinct CDR3 sequences, over 40% of them singletons, with over 2.5% in the top ten. The sample consisted of peripheral blood. Source of these receptors: an adult man with Graves' ophthalmopathy.

V and J are TRBV2 and TRBJ2-5, with 8 bases fitting TRBD2. CDR1 is SNHLY and CDR2 is FYNNEI in the germline V gene. This CDR3 spans 16 amino acids. The junction had 9 bases not matched to a gene; V was cut back by 2 bases and J by 4 bases. As DNA, the CDR3 is TGTGCCAGCAGTGAATTGGATAGCGGGGATCGAGAGACCCAGTACTTC. The encoded protein is CASSELDSGDRETQYF.

A remark on this clonotype: A much larger clone lies one base from this, so it may be a read error. This chain joins TRBV20-1 and TRBJ2-7; 9 bases fit TRBD1. The CDR3 runs to 14 residues. From germline, CDR1 is DFQATT and CDR2 SNEGSKA (reference sequence). V lost 5 bases and J lost 2; bases outside the gene matches: 7. This CDR3 is CSARRDRATYEQYF. The CDR3 region has the DNA TGCAGTGCTCGCCGGGACAGGGCTACCTACGAGCAGTACTTC.

This clonotype has a count of ten or more. The rearrangement uses TRBV30 and TRBJ2-5; weak D call: TRBD1 (6 bases). CDR3 length equals 13 residues. Trimming stripped 0 bases from V and 3 bases from J, with 8 bases between. Germline CDR1 is GTSNPN and CDR2 is SVGIG (reference sequence). The CDR3 region has the DNA TGTGCCTGGAGTGTATCAGGGGAAGAGACCCAGTACTTC. It translates to CAWSVSGEETQYF. Full variable domain (rest looked up from reference TRBV30 and TRBJ2-5): SQTIHQWPATLVQPVGSPLSLECTVEGTSNPNLYWYRQAAGRGLQLLFYSVGIGQISSEVPQNLSASRPQDRQFILSSKKLLLSDSGFYLCAWSVSGEETQYFGPGTRLLVL.

In regard to this clonotype: A read error may produce the germline difference seen at one junction end. V gene TRBV12-3 or TRBV12-4 combines with J gene TRBJ2-6; TRBD2 matches at 9 bases. CDR3 length: 14 amino acids. In nucleotides, the CDR3 is TGTACCAGCGGGGGGCGCGGGGGGGCCAACGTCCTGACTTTC. Its protein is CTSGGRGGANVLTF.

The V call is TRBV3-1, the J call TRBJ2-7, with 13 nucleotides matching TRBD2. The germline CDR1 and CDR2 sequences are LGHDT and YNNKEL (reference sequence). The CDR3 runs to 17 residues. Losses at the gene ends were 1 base for V and 2 bases for J; bases not matched to a gene: 5. The CDR3: CASSQGTGTSGAYEQYF. CDR3 nucleotide sequence: TGTGCCAGCAGCCAAGGCACCGGGACTAGCGGGGCCTACGAGCAGTACTTC.

The V gene is TRBV7-6, the J gene TRBJ1-6; possibly TRBD1 for D (6 bases). Trimming stripped 0 bases from V and 6 bases from J, with 21 bases between. CDR1 is SGHVS, CDR2 FNYEAQ, per germline. The CDR3 totals 19 residues. CDR3: CASSLAGGGHQRSNSPLHF. The CDR3, as DNA: TGTGCCAGCAGCTTAGCCGGGGGGGGACATCAAAGGAGTAATTCACCCCTCCACTTT.

This chain connects TRBV11-2 to TRBJ2-7; the D is unclear. Trimming stripped 4 bases from V and 3 bases from J, with 19 bases between. This CDR3 has 16 residues. Germline values: CDR1 SGHAT, CDR2 FQNNGV. For the CDR3, the DNA is TGTGCCAGCAGCTCGTCCAATTATGCGCATGGCTACGAGCAGTACTTC. Its translation is CASSSSNYAHGYEQYF.

This clonotype came up once. The V gene is TRBV29-1, the J gene TRBJ1-2; D might be TRBD1 (6 bases). The CDR3 covers 14 residues. Per germline, CDR1 SQVTM and CDR2 ANQGSEA. Trimming shortened V by 8 bases and J by 6 bases, and 22 bases separated the two germline ends. CDR3 sequence: CSRRGAEHPHGYTF. Here the CDR3 DNA reads TGCAGCCGAAGGGGGGCGGAGCATCCCCATGGCTACACCTTC.